Sequencing of this T cell receptor (beta chain) was carried out in a study of T cell repertoires in cytomegalovirus infection. Study observations and caveats: The response measured ex vivo was dominated by TCR beta clonotypes (HLA-C-restricted and CMV-specific).

This clonotype has just one count. Its antigen is unknown. Given a much more abundant clone one base away, this may be a read error. Via MiXCR, TCRdb re-called the reads, giving one row per CDR3 protein. The sample lists about 450,000 distinct CDR3 sequences, 25% to 40% occurring once. Per germline, CDR1 SGHAT and CDR2 FQNNGV. The CDR3 runs 13 residues. The rearrangement joins TRBV11-2 to TRBJ2-7; D might be TRBD1 (5 bases). The clonotype originates from a human donor in good health (CMV status not recorded). Some clones in this sample may be carry-over from other donors' samples. Material: PBMCs. CDR3 coding DNA: TGTTCCAGCAGCTTAGGTGTGGAGACAGAGAAGTACTTC. It is translated as CSSSLGVETEKYF.